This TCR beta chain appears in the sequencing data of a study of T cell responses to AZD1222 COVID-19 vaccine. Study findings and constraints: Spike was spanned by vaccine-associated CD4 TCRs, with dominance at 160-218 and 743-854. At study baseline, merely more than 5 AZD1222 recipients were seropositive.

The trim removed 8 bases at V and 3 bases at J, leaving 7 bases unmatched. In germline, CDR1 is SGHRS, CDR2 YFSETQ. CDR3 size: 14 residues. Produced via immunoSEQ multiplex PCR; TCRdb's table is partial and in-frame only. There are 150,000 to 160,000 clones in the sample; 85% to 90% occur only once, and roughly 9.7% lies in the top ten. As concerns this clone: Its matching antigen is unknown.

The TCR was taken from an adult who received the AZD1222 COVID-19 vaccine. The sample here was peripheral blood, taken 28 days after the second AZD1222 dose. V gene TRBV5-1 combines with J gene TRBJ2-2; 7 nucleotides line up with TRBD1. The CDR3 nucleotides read TGCGCCAGGGAAGAGGGGGCTGACACCGGGGAGCTGTTTTTT. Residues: CAREEGADTGELFF.